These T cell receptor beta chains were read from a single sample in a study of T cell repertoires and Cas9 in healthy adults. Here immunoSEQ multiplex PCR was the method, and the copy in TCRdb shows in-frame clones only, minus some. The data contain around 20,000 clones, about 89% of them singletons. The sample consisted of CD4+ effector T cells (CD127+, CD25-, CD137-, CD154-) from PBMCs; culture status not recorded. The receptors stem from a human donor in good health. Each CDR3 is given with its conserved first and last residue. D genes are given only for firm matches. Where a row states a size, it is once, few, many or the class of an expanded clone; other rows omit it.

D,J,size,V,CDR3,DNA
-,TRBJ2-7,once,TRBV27,CASSFGHRYEQYF,TGTGCCAGCAGTTTCGGGCACCGATACGAGCAGTACTTC
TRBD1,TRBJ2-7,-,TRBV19,CASSTLFGQGRFYEQYF,TGTGCCAGTAGTACTCTTTTCGGACAGGGACGATTCTACGAGCAGTACTTC
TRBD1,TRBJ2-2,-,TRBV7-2,CASSLRQGNAGELFF,TGTGCCAGCAGCTTAAGACAGGGCAACGCCGGGGAGCTGTTTTTT
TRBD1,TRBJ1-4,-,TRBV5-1,CASSPQGGVFNEKLFF,TGCGCCAGCAGCCCTCAGGGGGGGGTCTTTAATGAAAAACTGTTTTTT
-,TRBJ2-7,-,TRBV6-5,CASRRDGSSYEQYF,TGTGCCAGCAGACGGGACGGTAGCTCCTACGAGCAGTACTTC
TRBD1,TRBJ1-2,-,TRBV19,CASSTPPGQVNYGYTF,TGTGCCAGTAGTACTCCTCCGGGACAGGTTAACTATGGCTACACCTTC
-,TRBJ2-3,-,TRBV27,CASSFSGLTTDTQYF,TGTGCCAGCAGTTTCAGCGGCTTAACCACAGATACGCAGTATTTT
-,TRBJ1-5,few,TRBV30,CAWSLGGSSNQPQHF,TGTGCCTGGAGTCTCGGGGGATCAAGCAATCAGCCCCAGCATTTT
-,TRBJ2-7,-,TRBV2,CASRRPPGEQYF,TGTGCCAGCAGGCGCCCTCCCGGTGAGCAGTACTTC
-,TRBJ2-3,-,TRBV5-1,CASSLGQGPTQYF,TGCGCCAGCAGCTTGGGGCAGGGACCGACGCAGTATTTT
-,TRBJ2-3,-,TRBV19,CASATVDTSTDTQYF,TGTGCCAGTGCTACAGTGGACACAAGCACAGATACGCAGTATTTT